This is a list of T cell receptor beta chains from one sample in a study of somatic mutations in cytotoxic T cells in rheumatoid arthritis. The data were produced by immunoSEQ multiplex PCR, yet TCRdb's version contains in-frame clones alone and is incomplete. The table includes 15,000 to 20,000 clones, about four fifths detected once. Sequencing was done on a sample of CD8+ T cells sorted from blood. Source of these receptors: an adult with rheumatoid arthritis. The conserved cysteine and the conserved F or W are not part of the CDR3 here. Part of the rows lack a size; the others show once, few, many or a class for expanded clones.

TRBV18	few	ASSPSGTSGRTDTQY
TRBV19	NA	ASSPSAGVTYEQY
TRBV10-3	once	AISEQGEINTEAF
TRBV6-5	once	AIKVASGGNTEAF
TRBV25-1	NA	ASSEASGIYNEQF
TRBV29-1	NA	SAFLPGDTEAF
TRBV7-9	NA	ASSSASTPDRELF
TRBV28	NA	ASSLSGGLETQY
TRBV19	few	ASSIRTAVYGYT
TRBV10-2	NA	ARFRRVDNEQF
TRBV29-1	NA	SVEEGLGYNEQF
TRBV27	NA	ASSPSGTGGQPQH
TRBV19	NA	ASSNSPISYNEQF
TRBV5-4	NA	ASSFRTSGSYEQY
TRBV5-8	NA	ASSLRQGASEAF
TRBV7-9	NA	ASSSGQGEPPQH
TRBV12-5	once	ASGLGDMANTGELF
TRBV7-6	NA	ASSLARAGYEQY
TRBV25-1	NA	ASSLGTEAF
TRBV6-1	NA	ASSEVNWVTVAETYEQY
TRBV4-2	NA	ASSQQGGNTEAF
TRBV12-5	NA	ASGLLGEPYEQY
TRBV19	NA	ASSISGSPIGELF
TRBV7-2	NA	ASSFGVSTDTQY
TRBV27	once	ASSLGSAAGELF
TRBV29-1	NA	SVEVPETDSPRVGELF
TRBV6-5	NA	ASSYSILAGGREQF
TRBV9	NA	ASSVGSDSYEQY
TRBV27	few	ASSLTSVYNEQF
TRBV5-6	few	ASSLFGRAEAF
TRBV9	NA	ASSPQTGKANYGYT
TRBV5-6	NA	ASSSGGGYEQY
TRBV7-3	NA	ASSLTTSGMDEQF
TRBV27	NA	ASSLRGSGNTIY
TRBV6-1	few	ASSEPGNTEAF
TRBV4-3	NA	ASSGTSGSLVSYNEQF
TRBV5-8	NA	ASSFTGGTEAF
TRBV7-2	NA	ASSLGGLGGEQY
TRBV25-1	NA	ASSDPDRGAVGNEQF
TRBV9	NA	ASSSPEVGSGRLRETQY